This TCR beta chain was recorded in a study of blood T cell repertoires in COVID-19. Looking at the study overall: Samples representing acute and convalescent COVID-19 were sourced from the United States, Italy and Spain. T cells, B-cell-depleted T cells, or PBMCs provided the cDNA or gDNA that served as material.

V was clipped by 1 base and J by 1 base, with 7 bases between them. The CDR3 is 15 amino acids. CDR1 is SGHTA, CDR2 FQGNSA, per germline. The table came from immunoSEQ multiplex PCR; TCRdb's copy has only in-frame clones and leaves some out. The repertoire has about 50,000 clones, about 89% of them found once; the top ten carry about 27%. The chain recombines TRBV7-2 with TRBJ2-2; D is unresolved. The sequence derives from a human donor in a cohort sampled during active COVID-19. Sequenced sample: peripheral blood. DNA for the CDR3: TGTGCCAGCAGCTTAGTCAGAGGGAACACCGGGGAGCTGTTTTTT. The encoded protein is CASSLVRGNTGELFF.